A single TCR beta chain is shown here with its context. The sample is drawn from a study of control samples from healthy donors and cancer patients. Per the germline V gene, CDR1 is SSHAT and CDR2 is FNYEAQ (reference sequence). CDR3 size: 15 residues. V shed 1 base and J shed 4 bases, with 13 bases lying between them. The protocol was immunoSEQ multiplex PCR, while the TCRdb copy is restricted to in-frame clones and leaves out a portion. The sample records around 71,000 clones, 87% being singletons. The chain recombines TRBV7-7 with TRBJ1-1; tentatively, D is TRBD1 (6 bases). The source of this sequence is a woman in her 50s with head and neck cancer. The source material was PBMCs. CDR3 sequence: CASSLGGTGITEAFF. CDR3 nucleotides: TGTGCCAGCAGCTTAGGTGGTACAGGGATCACTGAAGCTTTCTTT.